This T cell receptor (beta chain) stems from a study of T cells in Graves' hyperthyroidism and ophthalmopathy (dated by TCRdb to between 2018 and 2020). Background on the whole study: Peripheral blood was sampled at the time of initial diagnosis, prior to any treatment. To identify TCR V-J signatures that set the groups apart, the researchers used a discovery cohort of more than 95 patients, made up of around 40 with Graves' ophthalmopathy and 57 with stable Graves' hyperthyroidism. Prospective prediction of ophthalmopathy was tested in an independent validation cohort consisting of fewer than 20 hyperthyroidism patients and some 17 patients who later progressed to ophthalmopathy. The roughly 100 discovery patients were randomly split 7:3 into training and test sets. In addition, the study compared T-cell repertoires in thyroid tissue and in blood from about six Graves' hyperthyroidism patients. Following sampling, methimazole starting at 30 mg daily was given to hyperthyroidism patients, and high-dose intravenous methylprednisolone was given to ophthalmopathy patients. The paper describes TCR Vbeta CDR3 sequencing of 135 peripheral blood samples, made up of some 42 ophthalmopathy patients, some 80 hyperthyroidism patients and about 17 progressor patients.

The CDR3 holds 17 amino acids from the cysteine to the phenylalanine. CDR3 DNA is the only sequence kept; it has 51 bases, read in frame from the first base. A distance of 19 bases separates the germline ends of V and J, which lose 3 bases and 5 bases respectively. CDR1 and CDR2 are read off the germline V gene (reference sequence) as SEHNR and FQNEAQ. Note on this clonotype: Its recognized antigen is unknown. No base quality values were provided; no much bigger clone lies one nucleotide off.

Study-level results and caveats: Most expanded thyroid clonotypes (frequency above 0.001) were also detected in blood, a finding suggesting that blood repertoires may reflect thyroid immune responses. In validation, progression to ophthalmopathy was predicted by the model with roughly 69% sensitivity and just over 72% specificity, a median of roughly 6.4 months before onset. A model built on a 13 V-J signature distinguished ophthalmopathy from stable hyperthyroidism, reaching 85% to 90% sensitivity and about 81% specificity in cross-validation and 80%/75% in testing. Sample size was not statistically predetermined, and investigators were not blinded to group allocation.

A patient counted as having stable Graves' hyperthyroidism if no progression to ophthalmopathy occurred over 18 months of follow-up. Hyperthyroidism patients were newly diagnosed, had a disease duration of under 2 months, and were aged 18 to 65 years. Exclusion was applied to patients with uncontrolled infections, other autoimmune diseases, pregnancy or lactation. Diagnoses were based on clinical symptoms, serum thyroxine and TRAb, thyroid ultrasound and orbital computed tomography. PBMCs were isolated from around 10 ml of fresh peripheral blood by Ficoll-Paque density gradient centrifugation. Total RNA was extracted using Trizol reagent, and RNA quality was assessed on an Agilent 2100 Bioanalyzer. Amplification of TCR beta CDR3 regions was carried out from RNA transcripts. The TCR CDR3 was subjected to a first round of RT-PCR using the HTBI primer set and the Qiagen OneStep RT-PCR kit. Libraries were constructed in a second round of multiplex PCR, after which size selection and purification were performed. Sequencing of the libraries was done on an Illumina HiSeq2000 using paired-end 100 bp reads. The original pipeline was this. Raw data were processed with SOAPnuke, discarding reads with adapters, uncalled bases, mean Phred below 15, or no exact constant-primer or identifier match. COPE v1.2.5 was used to merge high-quality paired reads, and clonotypes were defined as unique nucleotide sequences. Clonotypes were aligned to IMGT TRBV, TRBD and TRBJ reference segments using MiTCR v1.1. Analysis was restricted to V-J combinations with a frequency above 0.0001, which covered roughly 99% of repertoires. A TCS score was defined as the ratio of F50 (clonal expansion) to E x V (chaos), with BLOSUM62-based TCRdist applied between CDR3 peptides within each V-J. Welch's t-statistics and random forest reduced 514 V-J features to roughly 13, which were used in a naive Bayes classifier (R e1071). The Morisita-Horn index was used to measure how similar the thyroid and blood repertoires were. The raw public data were reprocessed by TCRdb itself: fastp quality trimming at Q25, MiXCR clonotype calling, in-frame beta chains only. Each entry is one CDR3 protein sequence, shown with its most common DNA and genes. It is TCRdb's table, rather than the study itself, that gives the V and J calls and clone size. The sample data list hundreds of thousands of distinct CDR3 sequences, and about a third of these were observed just once. The top ten clones comprise less than 40% of the sample.

This TCR was recovered from a woman in her thirties or forties with Graves' hyperthyroidism. The chain employs TRBV7-9 and TRBJ2-2; TRBD1 is perhaps the D gene, given 5 matching bases. The specimen sequenced was blood. The CDR3 protein sequence reads: CASSLWSGKAWTGELFF. The DNA sequence is given as TGTGCCAGCAGCTTGTGGTCAGGGAAGGCGTGGACCGGGGAGCTGTTTTTT.